This entry lists 6 T cell receptor beta chains sequenced from one sample in a study of long-term antiretroviral therapy in people with HIV. They ran version v3.0 of the immunoSEQ assay at survey level. The repertoire was sequenced with immunoSEQ multiplex PCR; TCRdb's copy has only in-frame clones and lacks some. Of under 30,000 clones in the sample, 65% to 90% are singletons; the top ten hold more than 15%. This material consisted of unsorted PBMCs, taken at the start of antiretroviral therapy, before treatment. These receptors were taken from a woman aged 18-29 years with HIV.

V usage is TRBV6-5 and J usage is TRBJ2-7; a weak D match, TRBD2 (5 bases). Trimming shortened V by 7 bases and J by 2 bases, and 18 bases separated the two germline ends. The CDR3 is 15 residues long. Germline V gene lookup returns CDR1 MNHEY and CDR2 SVGAGI. CDR3 sequence (DNA): TGTGCCAGCACCAACGGGGTACATCTGGCCTACGAGCAGTACTTC. Its translation: CASTNGVHLAYEQYF.

The V gene is TRBV28, the J gene TRBJ2-7, with 7 bases identical to TRBD1. The V segment lost 5 bases and the J segment 2 bases; nucleotides outside the gene matches: 9. In germline, CDR1 is MDHEN, CDR2 SYDVKM. The CDR3 has 15 residues. CDR3 region: CASSSLQGWTYEQYF. CDR3 nucleotides: TGTGCCAGCAGTAGCCTACAGGGGTGGACCTACGAGCAGTACTTC.

This rearrangement joins TRBV28 to TRBJ2-1; perhaps TRBD2 as D (5 bases). V lost 6 bases and J 7 bases, leaving 10 bases between the germline ends. The CDR3 length is 12 residues. Germline CDR1 is MDHEN and CDR2 is SYDVKM. CDR3 coding DNA: TGTGCCAGCAGCCCCCTAGCAAATGAGCAGTTCTTC. It specifies CASSPLANEQFF.

This clone has just one count. The chain carries TRBV7-6 and TRBJ2-7, with 9 nucleotides matching TRBD1. The V and J ends lost 8 bases and 4 bases, in that order; junction bases with no gene match: 9. The CDR3 runs to 14 residues. Germline V gene sequence: CDR1 SGHVS, CDR2 FNYEAQ. CDR3 sequence (DNA): TGTGCCAGCTCTACCGGGACAGGGAGTTACGAGCAGTACTTC. It encodes CASSTGTGSYEQYF.

The chain uses TRBV6-6 and TRBJ1-4; possibly TRBD1 for D (5 bases). Germline CDR1 MNHNY, CDR2 SVGAGI (reference sequence). V was clipped by 4 bases and J by 4 bases, with 13 bases between them. CDR3 length equals 15 residues. The CDR3 region is CASSSAGGNNEKLFF. The CDR3 nucleotides are TGTGCCAGCAGTTCCGCGGGGGGGAATAATGAAAAACTGTTTTTT.

CDR3 amino acids: CASSLRGGLGGEQFF. The CDR3, as DNA: TGTGCCAGCAGCTTAAGAGGGGGCCTGGGGGGTGAGCAGTTCTTC. V gene TRBV7-9 combines with J gene TRBJ2-1, with a weak D call TRBD1 (7 bases). This CDR3 spans 15 amino acids. V lost 2 bases, J lost 9 bases, and 17 bases lay in between. CDR1 and CDR2 from the germline V gene are SEHNR and FQNEAQ (reference sequence).